This T cell receptor beta chain was identified in a study of blood T cells in healthy people across ages (dated by TCRdb to 2015 to 2017). Study-wide context: Template switching captured roughly one uniquely barcoded TCR beta cDNA molecule per two T cells in model experiments. Using deep sequencing normalized with unique cDNA molecular identifiers, the study measured how TCR beta repertoire diversity changes with age. Donors of different ages were randomly distributed across sequencing lanes to avoid experimental bias. Two additional independent replicas of 1 million unique cDNA reads from the same blood draw were analyzed for two donors (one aged 18 to 30 and one aged 80 or older). The donors were split into four age groups: young (average about 15 years), middle-aged (roughly 39), aged (approximately 60) and long-lived (over 75). Here is what the overall study found, with its caveats: As age increased, observed TCR beta diversity per million T cells dropped in a roughly linear way, and a significant reduction was already evident by age around 41. There was a strong correlation between observed TCR beta diversity and the percentage of naive T cells measured by flow cytometry. Compared with the aged group, the long-lived group had more naive CD4+ T cells, fewer expanded clones and increased TCR diversity, a pattern suggesting age selection. Conclusive comparison of naive and antigen-experienced compartments was prevented by the profiling of bulk unsorted PBMCs. Estimates of total diversity based on one million sequenced T cells were regarded as lower bounds and as underestimates. The CMV infection status of donors was not known, potentially confounding age-related changes in expanded clonotypes.

The library relied on 5' RACE. Sequencing was carried out with an Illumina HiSeq 2500. A second PCR of roughly 6 to 11 cycles was run with a J-beta primer mix and a sample-barcoded 5' primer. A template-switch 5' adaptor carrying 12 random nucleotides introduced a unique molecular identifier onto each TCR beta cDNA molecule. At least 3 million CDR3-containing paired-end reads were obtained from each sample. First-strand cDNA was synthesized from all RNA with the Mint cDNA synthesis kit, primed by a TRBC-specific oligonucleotide. All cDNA was treated with uracil-DNA glycosylase and then went through a first 18-cycle PCR with the universal primers M1SS and BC2_uni_R. In the paper's pipeline: For normalization, 1 million high-quality reads were randomly selected from each sample, with every read carrying a distinct molecular identifier. Reads with shared molecular identifiers were discarded instead of being binned into consensus sequences. CDR3 identification, clonotype clustering and error correction used MiTCR with a Q25 quality threshold and the strictest error-elimination algorithm. Lower-bound total TCR beta diversity was estimated with a nonparametric unseen species model using Euler transformation. Using fastp at Q25 and MiXCR, TCRdb reprocessed the public reads and kept productive beta chains. A single entry per CDR3 protein holds the most common genes and DNA from its merged rows. The V and J calls here are based on TCRdb, not the publication. For this sample the table gives roughly 680,000 distinct CDR3 sequences, of which approximately 52% were detected only once. 13% of the sample lies in the top ten.

This clonotype was detected a few times. Its target antigen remains unknown. The sample holds no much larger clone one base away, and base qualities are not on file. Donors were 40 or so systemically healthy Caucasian individuals from Russia aged 6 to 90 years. Each donor gave approximately 9.3 milliliters of peripheral blood, collected into EDTA-treated Vacutainer tubes. Ficoll-Paque density-gradient centrifugation was used to isolate PBMCs, with at least 6.5 million per sample. Total RNA was extracted from PBMCs with Trizol reagent, with at least 6 micrograms obtained per sample. Naive CD45RAhigh/CD27high T cell percentages were measured by flow cytometry on a PBMC aliquot from every donor. V and J are truncated by 2 bases and 8 bases respectively, leaving an intervening sequence of 9 bases. From a lookup of the germline V gene (reference sequence), CDR1 and CDR2 are MNHEY and SMNVEV. Counted from cysteine to phenylalanine, this CDR3 has 13 amino acids. Of all the DNA, just the CDR3 is kept, 39 bases in frame from base 1.

This receptor was identified in a woman over 75 in good health. The rearrangement combines TRBV27 with TRBJ1-4; the D gene is not confidently resolved. The sample was blood. The DNA sequence is as follows: TGTGCCAGCAGTTTAGCGAGAAGGGAAAAACTGTTTTTT. This sequence encodes CASSLARREKLFF. Supplemented by the reference TRBV27 and TRBJ1-4 proteins around the CDR3, the complete variable domain is EAQVTQNPRYLITVTGKKLTVTCSQNMNHEYMSWYRQDPGLGLRQIYYSMNVEVTDKGDVPEGYKVSRKEKRNFPLILESPSPNQTSLYFCASSLARREKLFFGSGTQLSVL.